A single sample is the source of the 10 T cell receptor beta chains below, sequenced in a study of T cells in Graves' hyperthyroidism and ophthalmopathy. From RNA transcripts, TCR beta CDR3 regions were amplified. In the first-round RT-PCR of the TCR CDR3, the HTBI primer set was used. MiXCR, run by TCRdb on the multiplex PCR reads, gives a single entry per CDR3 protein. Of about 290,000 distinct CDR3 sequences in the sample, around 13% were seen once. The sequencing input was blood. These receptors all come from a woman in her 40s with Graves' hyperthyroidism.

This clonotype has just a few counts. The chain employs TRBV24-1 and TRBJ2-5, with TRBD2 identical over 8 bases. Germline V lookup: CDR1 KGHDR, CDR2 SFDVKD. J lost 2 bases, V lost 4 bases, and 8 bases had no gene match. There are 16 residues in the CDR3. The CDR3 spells CATSDTGGPFQETQYF. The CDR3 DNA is TGTGCCACCAGTGACACGGGAGGGCCCTTTCAAGAGACCCAGTACTTC.

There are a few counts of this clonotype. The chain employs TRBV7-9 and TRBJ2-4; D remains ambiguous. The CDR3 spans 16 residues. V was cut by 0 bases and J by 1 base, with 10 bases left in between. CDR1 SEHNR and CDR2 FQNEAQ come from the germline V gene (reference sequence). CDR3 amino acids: CASSLALVGAKNIQYF. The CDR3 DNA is TGTGCCAGCAGCTTAGCGCTGGTGGGGGCCAAAAACATTCAGTACTTC.

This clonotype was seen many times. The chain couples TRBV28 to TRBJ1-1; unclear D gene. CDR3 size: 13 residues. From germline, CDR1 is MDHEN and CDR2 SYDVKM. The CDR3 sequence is CGTLPKPNTEAFF. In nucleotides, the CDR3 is TGTGGGACCCTCCCGAAACCGAACACTGAAGCTTTCTTT.

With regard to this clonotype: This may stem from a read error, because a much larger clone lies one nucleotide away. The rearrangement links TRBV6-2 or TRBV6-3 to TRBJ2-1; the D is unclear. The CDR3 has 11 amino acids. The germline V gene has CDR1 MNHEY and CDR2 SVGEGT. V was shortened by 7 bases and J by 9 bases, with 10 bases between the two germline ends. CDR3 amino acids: CASNGKSEQFF. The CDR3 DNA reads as TGTGCCAGCAACGGTAAGAGTGAGCAGTTCTTC.

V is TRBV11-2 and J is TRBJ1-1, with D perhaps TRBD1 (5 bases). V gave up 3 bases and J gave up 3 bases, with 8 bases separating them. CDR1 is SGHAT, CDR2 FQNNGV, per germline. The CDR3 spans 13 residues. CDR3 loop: CASSFAGYTEAFF. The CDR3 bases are TGTGCCAGCAGCTTTGCAGGGTACACTGAAGCTTTCTTT.

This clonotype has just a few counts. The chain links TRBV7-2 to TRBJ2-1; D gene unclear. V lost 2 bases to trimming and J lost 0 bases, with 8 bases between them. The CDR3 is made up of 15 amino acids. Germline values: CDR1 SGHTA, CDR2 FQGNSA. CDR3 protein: CASSLYLSSYNEQFF. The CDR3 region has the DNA TGTGCCAGCAGCTTATATTTGAGCTCCTACAATGAGCAGTTCTTC.

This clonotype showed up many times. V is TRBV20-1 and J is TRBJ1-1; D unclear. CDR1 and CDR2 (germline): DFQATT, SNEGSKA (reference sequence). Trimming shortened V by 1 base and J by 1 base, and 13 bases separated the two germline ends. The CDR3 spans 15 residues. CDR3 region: CSARAFASGNTEAFF. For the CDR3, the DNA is TGCAGTGCTAGAGCTTTTGCGTCGGGGAACACTGAAGCTTTCTTT.

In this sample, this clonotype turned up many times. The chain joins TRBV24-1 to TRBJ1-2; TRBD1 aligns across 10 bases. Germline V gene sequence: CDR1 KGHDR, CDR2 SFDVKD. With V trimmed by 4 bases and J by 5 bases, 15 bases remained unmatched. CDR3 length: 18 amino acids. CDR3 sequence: CATSDHAGVGQGEYGYTF. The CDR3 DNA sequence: TGTGCCACCAGTGACCATGCAGGGGTTGGACAGGGGGAATATGGCTACACCTTC.

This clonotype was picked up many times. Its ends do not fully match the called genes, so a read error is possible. CDR3 coding DNA: TGTGCCAGCAGGGAAGGACTAGCGGGCACCGGGGAGCTGTTTTTT. Encoded protein: CASREGLAGTGELFF. The chain employs TRBV2 and TRBJ2-2, with 11 nucleotides matching TRBD2. The CDR3 is 15 amino acids. Germline CDR1 reads SNHLY; CDR2 reads FYNNEI.

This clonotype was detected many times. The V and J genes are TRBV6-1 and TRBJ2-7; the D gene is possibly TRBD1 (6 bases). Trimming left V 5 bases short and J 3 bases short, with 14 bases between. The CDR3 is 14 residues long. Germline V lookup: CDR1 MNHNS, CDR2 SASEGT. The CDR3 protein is CASSSLYRDYEQYF. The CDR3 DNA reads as TGTGCCAGCAGTTCTCTCTACAGGGACTACGAGCAGTACTTC.